Listed below are T cell receptor beta chains from one sample, sequenced in a study of cytomegalovirus exposure and HLA in healthy donors. Assay used: immunoSEQ multiplex PCR; TCRdb lists only in-frame clones, some missing. The sample has some 110,000 clones; about 70% are singletons. The sequencing input was PBMCs. Source of these receptors: a woman in her thirties in good health and CMV-seronegative. The CDR3 runs from the conserved cysteine through the conserved F or W. The D gene is left open where the match is weak. For some rows the clone size is stated as once, few or many, or as a class when expanded; others skip it.

TRBV7-8	-	-	TRBJ1-3	TGTGCCAGCAGCTTACAGGGAACCTCTGGAAACACCATATATTTT	CASSLQGTSGNTIYF
TRBV7-9	-	TRBD2	TRBJ2-1	TGTGCCAGCAGTTCTACTAGCGGGGGGAGGAATGAGCAGTTCTTC	CASSSTSGGRNEQFF
TRBV7-9	-	TRBD1	TRBJ2-7	TGTGCCAGCAGCTGGGGACAGGGGGCTAGGTACGAGCAGTACTTC	CASSWGQGARYEQYF
TRBV6-5	-	-	TRBJ2-5	TGTGCCAGCAGAACAGCCTGGGAGACCCAGTACTTC	CASRTAWETQYF
TRBV14	-	-	TRBJ1-1	TGTGCCAGCAGCCAAGAATGGTCAGGGTTCACTGAAGCTTTCTTT	CASSQEWSGFTEAFF
TRBV5-1	few	-	TRBJ2-1	TGCGCCAGCAGCTCTCCTCGCGCCTCCTACAATGAGCAGTTCTTC	CASSSPRASYNEQFF
TRBV12-5	-	-	TRBJ1-5	TGTGCTAGTGGTTTGGTACTGAGTCAGCCCCAGCATTTT	CASGLVLSQPQHF
TRBV7-9	-	TRBD1	TRBJ1-4	TGTGCCACCGACGACAGGGGAGGGCTGTTTTTT	CATDDRGGLFF
TRBV15	-	TRBD1	TRBJ1-4	TGTGCCACCGGAGGGGACAGGGCAAATGAAAAACTGTTTTTT	CATGGDRANEKLFF
TRBV19	-	-	TRBJ1-1	TGTGCCAGTAGTATCGTTGCTTCTACGGGGACTTTCTTT	CASSIVASTGTFF
TRBV9	-	TRBD2	TRBJ2-1	TGTGCCAGCGATAAACAGCGGGAGGCCCGACGTAGTGAGCAGTTCTTC	CASDKQREARRSEQFF
TRBV5-4	few	TRBD2	TRBJ2-1	TGTGCCAGCAGCTATACCGGGACTACAGCCTACAATGAGCAGTTCTTC	CASSYTGTTAYNEQFF
TRBV30	-	-	TRBJ1-3	TGTGCCTGGTACAGAGCCTCTGGAAACACCATATATTTT	CAWYRASGNTIYF
TRBV6-6	few	-	TRBJ1-1	TGTGCCAGCACCAACACAGTGGCCACGACTTTCTTT	CASTNTVATTFF
TRBV6-1	once	TRBD2	TRBJ2-2	TGTGCCAGCAGTGAAACCAGCGGGAGCATCGGGGAGCTGTTTTTT	CASSETSGSIGELFF
TRBV6-1	-	TRBD1	TRBJ1-1	TGTGCCAGCAGTGATTGGGGTCGCGGACAGGGCGACACTGAAGCTTTCTTT	CASSDWGRGQGDTEAFF
TRBV9	few	TRBD1	TRBJ1-1	TGTGCCAGCAGCGTTTCAGGGGGCATGAACACTGAAGCTTTCTTT	CASSVSGGMNTEAFF
TRBV30	-	TRBD1	TRBJ2-1	TGTGCCTGGAGTGTAGATGGACAGGGGTGGGCTAGCAGCTACAATGAGCAGTTCTTC	CAWSVDGQGWASSYNEQFF
TRBV28	once	TRBD1	TRBJ1-2	TGTGCCAGCAGTATTGGGGGGACAGGGGCCAATGGCTACACCTTC	CASSIGGTGANGYTF
TRBV29-1	-	-	TRBJ2-5	TGCAGCGTGCATGTTCAGGGTATACGAGAGACCCAGTACTTC	CSVHVQGIRETQYF
TRBV5-1	-	TRBD1	TRBJ2-7	TGCGCCAGCAGACCCGGGACAGGGGCTATGCACGAGCAGTACTTC	CASRPGTGAMHEQYF
TRBV5-4	-	-	TRBJ1-1	TGTGCCAGCAGCTTCGGAGCGACTGAAGCTTTCTTT	CASSFGATEAFF
TRBV10-3	-	-	TRBJ1-1	TGTGCCATCAGTGTCAGGAACACTGAAGCTTTCTTT	CAISVRNTEAFF
TRBV6-1	few	-	TRBJ2-6	TGTGCCAGCAGTGTAGATAGCTCTGGGGCCAACGTCCTGACTTTC	CASSVDSSGANVLTF
TRBV25-1	-	-	TRBJ2-1	TGTGCCAGCAGTGAAGGTGGACAGCCCAATGAGCAGTTCTTC	CASSEGGQPNEQFF
TRBV11-2	-	-	TRBJ2-5	TGTGCCAGCAGCTTAGCTGAGACCCAGTACTTC	CASSLAETQYF
TRBV7-2	once	-	TRBJ2-5	TGTGCCAGCAGCCCTCGAGCGGCTAAAGAGACCCAGTACTTC	CASSPRAAKETQYF
TRBV5-1	-	-	TRBJ1-2	TGCGCCAGCAGCTTGGCCTGGGGCGATGGCTACACCTTC	CASSLAWGDGYTF
TRBV7-9	once	-	TRBJ2-3	TGTGCCAGCAGCTCCTCGGGACATATCTTAGATACGCAGTATTTT	CASSSSGHILDTQYF
TRBV6-1	-	-	TRBJ1-6	TGTGCCAGCAGTGGAGGGAGCTCCTATAATTCACCCCTCCACTTT	CASSGGSSYNSPLHF
TRBV6-5	-	TRBD2	TRBJ2-1	TGTGCCAGCAGTTATAGCAGCGGGGCCGCAGGGAATGAGCAGTTCTTC	CASSYSSGAAGNEQFF
TRBV2	-	TRBD1	TRBJ2-1	TGTGCCAGCAGTTACTACACTCGGGACAGGCAGTTCTTC	CASSYYTRDRQFF
TRBV5-1	-	-	TRBJ1-1	TGCGCCAGCAGCTTGGGGGGGCTACCAAGGGGGAACACTGAAGCTTTCTTT	CASSLGGLPRGNTEAFF
TRBV7-9	-	TRBD1	TRBJ1-1	TGTGCCAGCAGCCAGACAGGGGGGAAAGAAGCTTTCTTT	CASSQTGGKEAFF
TRBV7-2	-	TRBD1	TRBJ2-4	TGTGCCAGCAGCGGAGACAGGGTCCAAAACATTCAGTACTTC	CASSGDRVQNIQYF
TRBV7-2	few	-	TRBJ2-1	TGTGCCAGCAGCTTAGACGCCACACACAATGAGCAGTTCTTC	CASSLDATHNEQFF
TRBV2	-	TRBD1	TRBJ1-6	TGTGCCAGCAGCGTAAACAGGGGGCCCCTCCACTTT	CASSVNRGPLHF
TRBV27	-	-	TRBJ2-2	TGTGCCAGCAGACTGGGGGGGCGTACCGGGGAGCTGTTTTTT	CASRLGGRTGELFF
TRBV11-3	-	TRBD1	TRBJ1-3	TGTGCCAGCAGCGGGGGGACAGGGAGAAACACCATATATTTT	CASSGGTGRNTIYF
TRBV6-5	-	-	TRBJ2-2	TGTGCCAGCAGTCACCCGAGCGGCACCGGGGAGCTGTTTTTT	CASSHPSGTGELFF
TRBV19	-	TRBD1	TRBJ1-6	TGTGCCAGTAGCCAGGTTGGACAGGGGAATTCACCCCTCCACTTT	CASSQVGQGNSPLHF
TRBV7-2	-	-	TRBJ1-1	TGTGCCAGCAGCTTAACGGGACTGCGGAACACTGAAGCTTTCTTT	CASSLTGLRNTEAFF
TRBV9	-	-	TRBJ1-5	TGTGCCAGCAGCCTTCTTGCCGGGGGTCAGCCCCAGCATTTT	CASSLLAGGQPQHF